Sequencing of this TCR beta chain was carried out in a study of shared clonotypes between healthy human individuals. General study results and limits: A generally larger estimated richness was seen in naive subsets than in memory subsets.

This CDR3 region has 12 residues. Germline V gives CDR1 MNHEY, CDR2 SVGAGI. Trimming left V 10 bases short and J 5 bases short, with 11 bases between. Remarks on this clone: Its antigen is unidentified.

In the naive CD8 group, cells lacked CD45RO and were positively selected for CCR7, so terminally differentiated effector memory CD45RA+ cells were left out. Assay: immunoSEQ multiplex PCR; the TCRdb copy retains only in-frame clones and omits some. The sample contains roughly 2 million clones, about 95% of which appear only once. Sequenced material: naive CD8+ T cells sorted from blood. The chain uses TRBV6-5 and TRBJ2-2; D remains unclear. The sequence was collected from a man between 18 and 35 years old in good health. The CDR3, as DNA: TGTGCCATAGGTACTCCAACCGGGGAGCTGTTTTTT. Protein: CAIGTPTGELFF.